This T cell receptor (beta chain) came from a study of cytomegalovirus exposure and HLA in healthy donors. Whole-study results and caveats: TCR beta V segments were, for the most part, productive about 87% or about 30% of the time in an earlier analysis. The study listed 150 to 200 cytomegalovirus-associated TCR beta chains. Reports indicated that the classifier achieved high specificity and sensitivity in diagnosing cytomegalovirus status.

Per the germline V gene, CDR1 is SQVTM and CDR2 is ANQGSEA. V lost 7 bases and J lost 3, with 12 bases in between. The CDR3 is made up of 13 amino acids. Of note for this clone: Its antigen remains unidentified. At the DNA level, this CDR3 is encoded by other sequences in the same sample as well.

Primers included in the PCR were 60 Vbeta and 13 Jbeta primers. The assay was immunoSEQ multiplex PCR, and TCRdb's table has in-frame clones only and misses some. The table includes approximately 150,000 clones, around four fifths detected once. The V call is TRBV29-1, the J call TRBJ1-4; possible D gene TRBD1, 6 bases. Sequencing was done on a sample of PBMCs. The TCR comes from a man aged 18 to 29 in good health and CMV-seropositive. The CDR3 DNA follows: TGCAGCGCCAAGACAGGCTCTAATGAAAAACTGTTTTTT. This sequence encodes CSAKTGSNEKLFF.